These 5 T cell receptor beta chains were sequenced from one sample in a study of cytomegalovirus exposure and HLA in healthy donors. It was with 60 Vbeta and 13 Jbeta primers that the PCR ran. Libraries were prepared by immunoSEQ multiplex PCR; TCRdb keeps only in-frame clonotypes and omits some of them. There are 150,000 to 200,000 clones in the sample; 75% occur only once, and just under 5% lies in the top ten. The sample was PBMCs. The receptors come from a male donor in good health and CMV-seronegative.

A few counts support this clone. The gene calls are TRBV7-2 and TRBJ2-1, with TRBD2 matching 8 bases. The ends lost 0 bases at V and 13 bases at J; junction bases unmatched: 2. The CDR3 spans 12 residues. Germline V gene data show CDR1 as SGHTA and CDR2 as FQGNSA. The CDR3: CASSLAGTRQFF. Here the CDR3 DNA reads TGTGCCAGCAGCTTAGCGGGGACTAGACAGTTCTTC. Filled out from reference TRBV7-2 and TRBJ2-1, the complete variable domain reads GAGVSQSPSNKVTEKGKDVELRCDPISGHTALYWYRQSLGQGLEFLIYFQGNSAPDKSGLPSDRFSAERTGGSVSTLTIQRTQQEDSAVYLCASSLAGTRQFFGPGTRLTVL.

The table lists this clone with a few counts. The gene calls are TRBV7-3 and TRBJ2-1; a possible D gene is TRBD1 (5 bases). Germline V gene lookup returns CDR1 SGHTA and CDR2 FQGTGA. The V end lost 5 bases, the J end lost 9 bases, and 8 bases lay between the germline ends. CDR3 size: 11 residues. Here the CDR3 DNA reads TGTGCCAGCAGCACAGGAACTGAGCAGTTCTTC. Amino acid sequence: CASSTGTEQFF.

As to this clone: Relative to the germline gene, one junction end is altered; a read error may explain this. V and J are TRBV7-9 and TRBJ1-1, with D tentatively TRBD1 (6 bases). The CDR3 is made up of 12 amino acids. Germline lookup yields CDR1 SEHNR and CDR2 FQNEAQ (reference sequence). The chain's CDR3 is CSSSIGQPEAFF. In DNA, the CDR3 is TGTTCCAGCAGCATCGGACAGCCTGAAGCTTTCTTT.

This clone was recorded a few times. This chain connects TRBV11-2 to TRBJ2-3; 9 bases map to TRBD2. The ends lost 3 bases at V and 5 bases at J; junction bases unmatched: 3. Germline V gene sequence: CDR1 SGHAT, CDR2 FQNNGV. This CDR3 has 14 residues. The CDR3 sequence: CASSFSGSGDTQYF. Here the CDR3 DNA reads TGTGCCAGCAGCTTTAGCGGGAGTGGAGATACGCAGTATTTT.

The chain recombines TRBV7-6 with TRBJ1-3, with a tentative D call TRBD1 (6 bases). The CDR3 totals 15 residues. In germline, CDR1 is SGHVS, CDR2 FNYEAQ. V was cut by 5 bases and J by 2 bases, with 13 bases left in between. The CDR3 coding sequence is TGTGCCAGCAGCCAACAGGGTGTGGCTGGAAACACCATATATTTT. Its translation: CASSQQGVAGNTIYF. Full variable domain (outside the CDR3, taken from reference TRBV7-6 and TRBJ1-3): GAGVSQSPRYKVTKRGQDVALRCDPISGHVSLYWYRQALGQGPEFLTYFNYEAQQDKSGLPNDRFSAERPEGSISTLTIQRTEQRDSAMYRCASSQQGVAGNTIYFGEGSWLTVV.